Below, 23 T cell receptor beta chains from the same sample are listed, as sequenced in a study of chemoradiotherapy in HPV16-positive cancers. This table comes from immunoSEQ multiplex PCR, and its TCRdb copy is limited to in-frame clones, with some not included. The data hold some 6,000 clones, with more than 80% observed a single time. Sequencing used tumor tissue, obtained from a patient who underwent chemoradiotherapy. These receptors were obtained from a human donor with HPV-associated anogenital cancer.

This clone rates as large. The rearrangement links TRBV6-5 to TRBJ1-4, with no clear D. Looked up from germline, CDR1 is MNHEY and CDR2 is SVGAGI. The V end was cut by 6 bases, the J end by 8 bases, with 13 bases between. CDR3 length equals 13 residues. The CDR3 sequence is CASSPVVWEKLFF. CDR3 sequence (DNA): TGTGCCAGCAGCCCGGTGGTATGGGAAAAACTGTTTTTT.

The V and J genes are TRBV5-4 and TRBJ1-2; 7 nucleotides line up with TRBD1. Germline loops: CDR1 SGHNT, CDR2 YYREEE (reference sequence). This CDR3 has 13 amino acids. With V trimmed by 2 bases and J by 10 bases, 8 bases remained unmatched. The CDR3 DNA sequence: TGTGCCAGCAGCTTAGCCTACAGGGGTGACTACACCTTC. Encoded protein: CASSLAYRGDYTF.

The chain combines TRBV7-3 with TRBJ2-7; no firm D call. Trimming took 2 bases from V and 3 from J, leaving 11 bases between them. The length of the CDR3 is 14 residues. The germline CDR1 and CDR2 sequences are SGHTA and FQGTGA. CDR3 protein: CASSLDGTGYEQYF. The CDR3 DNA is TGTGCCAGCAGCTTAGATGGCACCGGCTACGAGCAGTACTTC.

The chain joins TRBV7-8 to TRBJ1-2; D ambiguous. The CDR3 totals 14 residues. Deletions cut 6 bases from V and 4 bases from J, with 15 bases between. Per the germline V gene, CDR1 is SGHVS and CDR2 is FQNEAQ. The CDR3, as DNA: TGTGCCAGCAGACCCCGCGGCAGCCTCTATGGCTACACCTTC. It is translated as CASRPRGSLYGYTF. The whole variable domain, remainder taken from reference TRBV7-8 and TRBJ1-2, is GAGVSQSPRYKVAKRGQDVALRCDPISGHVSLFWYQQALGQGPEFLTYFQNEAQLDKSGLPSDRFFAERPEGSVSTLKIQRTQQEDSAVYLCASRPRGSLYGYTFGSGTRLTVV.

This rearrangement joins TRBV6-5 to TRBJ2-7, with TRBD1 matching 7 bases. CDR3 size: 14 residues. J was trimmed by 2 bases and V by 4 bases; bases with no gene match: 5. From germline, CDR1 is MNHEY and CDR2 SVGAGI. CDR3 amino acids: CASSSVDRTYEQYF. Written as DNA, the CDR3 is TGTGCCAGCAGTTCTGTGGACAGGACCTACGAGCAGTACTTC.

This chain uses TRBV11-3 with TRBJ2-7; no definite D call. The CDR3 loop spans 11 amino acids. Per germline, CDR1 SGHNT and CDR2 YENEEA. V lost 5 bases, J lost 5 bases, and 7 bases lay in between. The CDR3 DNA reads as TGTGCCAGCAGCCGATGGGACGAGCAGTACTTC. Translating gives CASSRWDEQYF.

This chain links TRBV28 with TRBJ1-1; D is undetermined. This CDR3 is built from 12 residues. Germline loops: CDR1 MDHEN, CDR2 SYDVKM. Trimming stripped 5 bases from V and 4 bases from J, with 8 bases between. CDR3: CASSQASTEAFF. The DNA of the CDR3 is TGTGCCAGCAGTCAGGCAAGCACTGAAGCTTTCTTT. Combining the CDR3 with reference TRBV28 and TRBJ1-1 gives the whole variable domain DVKVTQSSRYLVKRTGEKVFLECVQDMDHENMFWYRQDPGLGLRLIYFSYDVKMKEKGDIPEGYSVSREKKERFSLILESASTNQTSMYLCASSQASTEAFFGQGTRLTVV.

The chain joins TRBV5-4 to TRBJ2-3; the D call may be TRBD1 or TRBD2 (6 bases each). With 4 bases removed from V and 2 bases from J, the gap between germline ends came to 17 bases. From germline, CDR1 is SGHNT and CDR2 YYREEE (reference sequence). This CDR3 contains 16 residues. This CDR3 reads CASSTLGAGPTDTQYF. The CDR3 nucleotides are TGTGCCAGCAGCACCTTGGGGGCGGGACCCACAGATACGCAGTATTTT. The whole variable domain, filled in from reference TRBV5-4 and TRBJ2-3, reads ETGVTQSPTHLIKTRGQQVTLRCSSQSGHNTVSWYQQALGQGPQFIFQYYREEENGRGNFPPRFSGLQFPNYSSELNVNALELDDSALYLCASSTLGAGPTDTQYFGPGTRLTVL.

The chain combines TRBV7-3 with TRBJ2-1, with 7 bases identical to TRBD2. V lost 3 bases and J lost 9; bases outside the gene matches: 11. The CDR3 runs 15 residues. Germline-derived CDR1 and CDR2 are SGHTA and FQGTGA. The CDR3 is CASSLSGGSVGEQFF. Here the CDR3 DNA reads TGTGCCAGCAGCTTGTCTGGCGGGAGCGTCGGTGAGCAGTTCTTC. Supplemented by reference TRBV7-3 and TRBJ2-1, the full variable domain reads GAGVSQTPSNKVTEKGKYVELRCDPISGHTALYWYRQSLGQGPEFLIYFQGTGAADDSGLPNDRFFAVRPEGSVSTLKIQRTERGDSAVYLCASSLSGGSVGEQFFGPGTRLTVL.

This rearrangement joins TRBV27 to TRBJ2-1; D perhaps matches TRBD1 (8 bases). This CDR3 spans 17 amino acids. Trimming stripped 6 bases from V and 4 bases from J, with 22 bases between. Germline CDR1 is MNHEY and CDR2 is SMNVEV (reference sequence). CDR3 DNA sequence: TGTGCCAGCAGCTGGGGGGGCGGGACAGGAATATACAATGAGCAGTTCTTC. Protein sequence: CASSWGGGTGIYNEQFF.

CDR3 amino acids: CASSLATGTSGSFTGELFF. CDR3 coding DNA: TGTGCCAGCAGCTTAGCAACCGGGACTAGCGGGAGTTTTACCGGGGAGCTGTTTTTT. This chain uses TRBV11-1 with TRBJ2-2; 14 nucleotides align to TRBD2. Trimming at V came to 0 bases and at J to 5 bases, leaving 8 bases not matched to a gene. Germline V CDR1 and CDR2: SGHAT, FQDESV (reference sequence). CDR3 size: 19 residues. Full variable domain (missing parts from reference TRBV11-1 and TRBJ2-2): EAEVAQSPRYKITEKSQAVAFWCDPISGHATLYWYRQILGQGPELLVQFQDESVVDDSQLPKDRFSAERLKGVDSTLKIQPAELGDSAMYLCASSLATGTSGSFTGELFFGEGSRLTVL.

This sequence joins TRBV5-6 and TRBJ2-7; 9 bases line up with TRBD2. The CDR3 spans 15 residues. Germline V gene data show CDR1 as SGHDT and CDR2 as YYEEEE. J gave up 6 bases and V 7 bases, and 14 bases lay outside the gene matches. The CDR3: CASRGEGAGGGEQYF. The CDR3 bases are TGTGCCAGCCGGGGAGAAGGGGCGGGAGGGGGCGAGCAGTACTTC.

This clone was counted a single time. This chain's CDR3 is CASSLSPRTQETQYF. CDR3 bases: TGTGCCAGCAGCTTATCCCCGAGAACACAGGAGACCCAGTACTTC. The V call is TRBV7-3, the J call TRBJ2-5; no definite D call. Germline loops: CDR1 SGHTA, CDR2 FQGTGA. The CDR3 totals 15 residues. The V end lost 2 bases, the J end lost 5 bases, and 15 bases lay between the germline ends.

The chain is built from TRBV10-1 and TRBJ2-7; D possibly corresponds to TRBD2 (5 bases). CDR3 length: 13 amino acids. In germline, CDR1 is WNHNN, CDR2 SYGVQD (reference sequence). The V and J ends lost 5 bases and 6 bases respectively, with 14 bases between them. The CDR3, as DNA: TGCGCCAGCAGTCGGGCTAGCTCGGGCGAGCAGTACTTC. Protein product: CASSRASSGEQYF.

V is TRBV15 and J is TRBJ1-3; 8 bases are a match to TRBD1. The CDR3 length is 17 residues. Germline V gene data show CDR1 as LNHNV and CDR2 as YYDKDF (reference sequence). Trimming cost V 0 bases and J 4 bases; bases outside gene matches: 8. The CDR3 region is CATSRDLGQGYGNTIYF. The CDR3 DNA sequence: TGTGCCACCAGCAGAGATCTCGGACAGGGTTACGGAAACACCATATATTTT. The full variable domain, in which reference TRBV15 and TRBJ1-3 provide the parts outside the CDR3, is DAMVIQNPRYQVTQFGKPVTLSCSQTLNHNVMYWYQQKSSQAPKLLFHYYDKDFNNEADTPDNFQSRRPNTSFCFLDIRSPGLGDTAMYLCATSRDLGQGYGNTIYFGEGSWLTVV.

This clone came up once. CDR3 amino acids: CAWSQTPGEQFF. The CDR3 DNA follows: TGTGCCTGGAGTCAAACCCCGGGAGAGCAGTTCTTC. The chain has TRBV30 and TRBJ2-1; possibly TRBD2 for D (5 bases). Germline-derived CDR1 and CDR2 are GTSNPN and SVGIG (reference sequence). The CDR3 covers 12 residues. V was shortened by 2 bases and J by 10 bases, with 12 bases between the two germline ends.

Only a few counts were recorded for this clone. The chain joins TRBV2 to TRBJ1-4; maybe TRBD1 (5 bases). The CDR3 consists of 13 residues. V lost 7 bases, J lost 3 bases, and 9 bases lay in between. Germline V gene data show CDR1 as SNHLY and CDR2 as FYNNEI. CDR3 sequence reads: CASNRGANEKLFF. CDR3 coding DNA: TGTGCCAGCAATCGGGGGGCTAATGAAAAACTGTTTTTT.

The V and J genes are TRBV11-3 and TRBJ1-1, with D perhaps matching TRBD1 (5 bases). Trimming removed 5 bases at V and 8 bases at J, with 12 bases between. The CDR3 runs to 12 residues. Germline V gives CDR1 SGHNT, CDR2 YENEEA. As DNA, the CDR3 is TGTGCCAGCAGCCCCAGGGTGAAGGAAGCTTTCTTT. Amino acids: CASSPRVKEAFF.

This rearrangement joins TRBV28 to TRBJ1-5; 9 nucleotides align to TRBD1. This CDR3 has 17 residues. In germline, CDR1 is MDHEN, CDR2 SYDVKM. V gave up 5 bases and J gave up 4 bases; unmatched junction bases: 12. CDR3 region: CASSKPGQGGSNQPQHF. CDR3 in DNA: TGTGCCAGCAGTAAACCGGGACAGGGAGGCTCAAATCAGCCCCAGCATTTT.

The chain carries TRBV30 and TRBJ2-5; 14 nucleotides line up with TRBD2. The V segment lost 5 bases and the J segment 0 bases; nucleotides outside the gene matches: 14. This CDR3 has 19 residues. Looked up from germline, CDR1 is GTSNPN and CDR2 is SVGIG (reference sequence). The CDR3 region has the DNA TGTGCCTGGGACAGGTCGACTAGCGGGAGGGACTACTACCAAGAGACCCAGTACTTC. Translation: CAWDRSTSGRDYYQETQYF.

The chain links TRBV5-1 to TRBJ2-7; D may be TRBD2 (5 bases). Germline V gene lookup returns CDR1 SGHRS and CDR2 YFSETQ. Trimming pared 4 bases from V and 3 bases from J, leaving 14 bases between. The CDR3 runs 14 residues. The CDR3 bases are TGCGCCAGCAGCGTTAGCGTCAGTGGCTACGAGCAGTACTTC. Its protein is CASSVSVSGYEQYF. The full variable domain, completed using reference TRBV5-1 and TRBJ2-7, is KAGVTQTPRYLIKTRGQQVTLSCSPISGHRSVSWYQQTPGQGLQFLFEYFSETQRNKGNFPGRFSGRQFSNSRSEMNVSTLELGDSALYLCASSVSVSGYEQYFGPGTRLTVT.

Written as DNA, the CDR3 is TGTGCCAGCTTAGAGACACCTAGAAATCAGCCCCAGCATTTT. It encodes CASLETPRNQPQHF. The genes are TRBV2 and TRBJ1-5, with no clear D. CDR3 size: 14 residues. V was clipped by 8 bases and J by 4 bases, with 15 bases between them. Germline V gene lookup returns CDR1 SNHLY and CDR2 FYNNEI. Filled out from reference TRBV2 and TRBJ1-5, the complete variable domain reads EPEVTQTPSHQVTQMGQEVILRCVPISNHLYFYWYRQILGQKVEFLVSFYNNEISEKSEIFDDQFSVERPDGSNFTLKIRSTKLEDSAMYFCASLETPRNQPQHFGDGTRLSIL.

This chain uses TRBV9 with TRBJ2-7; 8 bases are shared with TRBD1. This CDR3 has 14 residues. J gave up 5 bases and V 0 bases, and 4 bases lay outside the gene matches. The germline V gene encodes CDR1 SGDLS and CDR2 YYNGEE. In DNA, the CDR3 is TGTGCCAGCAGCGTAGCTTACAGGGGGGACGAGCAGTACTTC. Amino acid sequence: CASSVAYRGDEQYF.